This passage covers 31 T cell receptor beta chains from one sample sequenced in a study of blood T cell repertoires in COVID-19. Clones were read by immunoSEQ multiplex PCR, and TCRdb kept only the in-frame ones, dropping some. This table has a few hundred thousand clones, 88% appearing once. Source material: PBMCs or T cells enriched from blood (not recorded which). The receptors were sampled from a woman between 18 and 29 years old who had recovered from COVID-19.

This clone turned up a few times. The chain is built from TRBV21-1 and TRBJ1-4; the table names TRBD1, a call not compared with the DNA. TRBV21-1 is flagged as a pseudogene. CDR3 length: 16 amino acids. The CDR3 region is CASSKRTGVTNEKLFF. DNA for the CDR3: TGTGCCAGCAGCAAAAGGACAGGCGTGACAAATGAAAAACTGTTTTTT.

The chain recombines TRBV14 with TRBJ1-2; 9 bases map to TRBD1. The V and J ends lost 2 bases and 5 bases, in that order; junction bases with no gene match: 6. The CDR3 covers 15 residues. Germline V CDR1 and CDR2: SGHDN, FVKESK. DNA of the CDR3: TGTGCCAGCAGCCAAAGGACAGGGGCTGGATATGGCTACACCTTC. Protein sequence: CASSQRTGAGYGYTF. Supplemented by reference TRBV14 and TRBJ1-2, the full variable domain reads EAGVTQFPSHSVIEKGQTVTLRCDPISGHDNLYWYRRVMGKEIKFLLHFVKESKQDESGMPNNRFLAERTGGTYSTLKVQPAELEDSGVYFCASSQRTGAGYGYTFGSGTRLTVV.

The genes are TRBV6-5 and TRBJ2-7; unclear D gene. The CDR3 contains 16 residues. The germline V gene encodes CDR1 MNHEY and CDR2 SVGAGI. Trimming removed 0 bases at V and 6 bases at J, with 18 bases between. CDR3 bases: TGTGCCAGCAGTTACTCGGAGTATGGTCAAACTTCCGAGCAGTACTTC. As protein: CASSYSEYGQTSEQYF.

V usage is TRBV3-1 (or the pseudogene TRBV3-2) and J usage is TRBJ1-2; perhaps TRBD1 as D (6 bases). The germline V and J ends were trimmed by 5 bases and 4 bases, with 11 bases remaining between them. The CDR3 runs to 13 residues. Germline assignment: CDR1 LGHDT and CDR2 YNNKEL (reference sequence). Here the CDR3 reads CASSWDIGYGYTF. In DNA, the CDR3 is TGTGCCAGCAGCTGGGACATCGGCTATGGCTACACCTTC.

This clone was seen just once. The chain has TRBV5-4 and TRBJ1-2, with D tentatively TRBD1 (6 bases). Trimming left V 4 bases short and J 0 bases short, with 16 bases between. The CDR3 contains 16 residues. Germline CDR1 SGHNT, CDR2 YYREEE (reference sequence). The CDR3 loop is CASSVLGGEANYGYTF. In nucleotides, the CDR3 is TGTGCCAGCAGCGTCCTAGGGGGGGAAGCTAACTATGGCTACACCTTC.

The V and J genes are TRBV5-1 and TRBJ2-1; the match to TRBD1 covers 9 bases. CDR3 length: 15 residues. V was pared by 4 bases and J by 8 bases, with 10 bases of the junction left unmatched. The germline V gene encodes CDR1 SGHRS and CDR2 YFSETQ. CDR3 protein: CASSDGTGPIDEQFF. CDR3 coding DNA: TGCGCCAGCAGCGACGGGACAGGGCCTATCGATGAGCAGTTCTTC.

This clone was recorded a few times. This chain connects TRBV6-5 to TRBJ1-3, with D possibly TRBD1 on 6 matching bases. Germline-derived CDR1 and CDR2 are MNHEY and SVGAGI. V was clipped by 4 bases and J by 2 bases, with 15 bases between them. This CDR3 is 16 amino acids long. CDR3 amino acids: CASSSTGTPPGNTIYF. CDR3 in DNA: TGTGCCAGCAGTTCTACCGGGACACCTCCTGGAAACACCATATATTTT.

The chain has TRBV6-4 and TRBJ2-3; 10 bases match TRBD2. V was clipped by 3 bases and J by 3 bases; unmatched bases: 3. The CDR3 runs 15 residues. Germline CDR1 and CDR2: MRHNA and SNTAGT. The CDR3 sequence: CASSERTSGTDTQYF. CDR3 in DNA: TGTGCCAGCAGTGAAAGGACTAGCGGAACAGATACGCAGTATTTT.

CDR3 nucleotides: TGCGCCAGCAGCCCCGGGACAGTCCAAGAGACCCAGTACTTC. This sequence encodes CASSPGTVQETQYF. The chain couples TRBV4-1 to TRBJ2-5; 7 bases match TRBD1. Germline-derived CDR1 and CDR2 are MGHRA and YSYEKL. J lost 1 base, V lost 4 bases, and 3 bases had no gene match. The CDR3 runs 14 residues.

As regards this clone: One end of the junction fails to match germline, which may point to a read error. The chain is built from TRBV7-7 and TRBJ2-3; 8 bases fit TRBD1. Per germline, CDR1 SSHAT and CDR2 FNYEAQ (reference sequence). CDR3 length: 16 amino acids. DNA of the CDR3: TGTGCTAGCAGCTTAGGCACAGGGGGGCGCACAGATACGCAGTATTTT. Amino acids: CASSLGTGGRTDTQYF.

V is TRBV7-2 and J is TRBJ2-7; tentatively, D is TRBD1 (6 bases). Looked up from germline, CDR1 is SGHTA and CDR2 is FQGNSA. V lost 5 bases, J lost 9 bases, and 23 bases lay in between. The CDR3 spans 15 residues. CDR3 sequence: CASSVFPIQGGVQYF. CDR3 in DNA: TGTGCCAGCAGCGTCTTCCCTATACAGGGTGGTGTGCAGTACTTC. The full variable domain, with the rest looked up from reference TRBV7-2 and TRBJ2-7, is GAGVSQSPSNKVTEKGKDVELRCDPISGHTALYWYRQSLGQGLEFLIYFQGNSAPDKSGLPSDRFSAERTGGSVSTLTIQRTQQEDSAVYLCASSVFPIQGGVQYFGPGTRLTVT.

V is TRBV19 and J is TRBJ1-5; possible D gene TRBD1, 5 bases. CDR3 length equals 14 residues. The V gene's germline CDR1 is LNHDA and CDR2 SQIVND (reference sequence). Trimming removed 8 bases from V and 5 bases from J, with 16 bases in between. CDR3 DNA: TGTGCCAGTCAGGGTAGGGCGTCCGATCAGCCCCAGCATTTT. This encodes CASQGRASDQPQHF. Together with reference TRBV19 and TRBJ1-5, the CDR3 gives the full variable domain: DGGITQSPKYLFRKEGQNVTLSCEQNLNHDAMYWYRQDPGQGLRLIYYSQIVNDFQKGDIAEGYSVSREKKESFPLTVTSAQKNPTAFYLCASQGRASDQPQHFGDGTRLSIL.

The rearrangement joins TRBV6-5 to TRBJ2-1; TRBD1 agrees at 7 bases. The CDR3 consists of 15 residues. Germline values: CDR1 MNHEY, CDR2 SVGAGI. Trimming took 0 bases from V and 8 from J; bases not matched to a gene: 7. The CDR3 loop is CASSYSRQGRDEQFF. CDR3 nucleotide sequence: TGTGCCAGCAGTTACTCTAGACAGGGTCGGGATGAGCAGTTCTTC.

This chain connects TRBV5-4 to TRBJ2-1; D is possibly TRBD1 (5 bases). With 2 bases removed from V and 5 bases from J, the gap between germline ends came to 14 bases. From germline, CDR1 is SGHNT and CDR2 YYREEE (reference sequence). The CDR3 has 15 residues. CDR3 loop: CASSFALTDHNEQFF. CDR3 DNA sequence: TGTGCCAGCAGCTTCGCTTTGACAGATCACAATGAGCAGTTCTTC.

Only one count was recorded for this clone. This CDR3 is also generated by other DNA sequences in the sample. V gene TRBV2 combines with J gene TRBJ2-6; a weak D match, TRBD1 (5 bases). Trimming took 2 bases from V and 1 from J, leaving 6 bases between them. Germline V gives CDR1 SNHLY, CDR2 FYNNEI. The CDR3 sequence is 15 residues long. This CDR3 is CASSEQGSGANVLTF. The CDR3 DNA reads TGTGCCAGCAGTGAACAGGGATCTGGGGCCAACGTCCTGACTTTC.

The chain employs TRBV20-1 and TRBJ1-2; D is unclear. The V gene lost 5 bases and the J gene lost 5 bases, with 9 bases spanning the gap. Germline V gene data show CDR1 as DFQATT and CDR2 as SNEGSKA (reference sequence). CDR3 size: 11 residues. In nucleotides, the CDR3 is TGCAGTGCTTGGAGAAGTTATGGCTACACCTTC. It encodes CSAWRSYGYTF.

This clone was seen a single time. The rearrangement links TRBV9 to TRBJ1-1; 7 bases are a match to TRBD1. With 4 bases clipped from V and 3 bases from J, the junction kept 3 bases outside the gene matches. The CDR3 extends over 13 amino acids. Germline loops: CDR1 SGDLS, CDR2 YYNGEE. The CDR3 reads CASSLTGDTEAFF. CDR3 DNA: TGTGCCAGCAGCCTAACAGGGGACACTGAAGCTTTCTTT. Combining the CDR3 with reference TRBV9 and TRBJ1-1 gives the whole variable domain DSGVTQTPKHLITATGQRVTLRCSPRSGDLSVYWYQQSLDQGLQFLIQYYNGEERAKGNILERFSAQQFPDLHSELNLSSLELGDSALYFCASSLTGDTEAFFGQGTRLTVV.

The genes are TRBV3-1 (or the pseudogene TRBV3-2) and TRBJ1-5; a possible D gene is TRBD1 (5 bases). Per the germline V gene, CDR1 is LGHDT and CDR2 is YNNKEL (reference sequence). This CDR3 comprises 15 residues. V was shortened by 1 base and J by 7 bases, with 14 bases between the two germline ends. The CDR3 DNA reads TGTGCCAGCAGCCAAGCCGTAGGGGTACCGCAGCCCCAGCATTTT. It is translated as CASSQAVGVPQPQHF.

The rearrangement uses TRBV6-4 and TRBJ2-1; TRBD1 matches at 9 bases. Germline values: CDR1 MRHNA, CDR2 SNTAGT. V lost 7 bases and J lost 5; bases outside the gene matches: 3. The CDR3 has 13 amino acids. CDR3 bases: TGTGCCAGCACGGGACAGGGTCACAATGAGCAGTTCTTC. Amino acid sequence: CASTGQGHNEQFF.

The rearrangement uses TRBV11-2 and TRBJ1-1; D gene unclear. V was trimmed by 5 bases and J by 11 bases, leaving 15 bases between them. The CDR3 runs 12 residues. Germline assignment: CDR1 SGHAT and CDR2 FQNNGV. The CDR3 nucleotides are TGTGCCAGCAGCCCCCGGGGTATCGGGGCTTTCTTT. This encodes CASSPRGIGAFF.

The V call is TRBV3-1 (or the pseudogene TRBV3-2), the J call TRBJ2-1; the D gene is possibly TRBD2 (5 bases). Germline values: CDR1 LGHDT, CDR2 YNNKEL (reference sequence). The CDR3 has 14 amino acids. The V and J ends lost 3 bases and 15 bases respectively, with 21 bases between them. The chain's CDR3 is CASSHTSDCPDTFF. In DNA, the CDR3 is TGTGCCAGCAGCCACACCTCGGACTGCCCCGATACGTTCTTC.

The J gene is TRBJ1-1, the V gene TRBV7-3, with D hard to call. V was shortened by 1 base and J by 4 bases, with 7 bases between the two germline ends. The CDR3 contains 13 residues. The germline gives CDR1 SGHTA, CDR2 FQGTGA. The DNA for the CDR3 is TGTGCCAGCAGCTTAAAGGCGGCCACTGAAGCTTTCTTT. It yields the protein CASSLKAATEAFF.

J is TRBJ2-5 and V is TRBV24-1; 9 bases match TRBD2. V was pared by 0 bases and J by 2 bases, with 15 bases of the junction left unmatched. Germline values: CDR1 KGHDR, CDR2 SFDVKD. The CDR3 is 20 residues long. CDR3 in DNA: TGTGCCACCAGTGATTTGCTATACCCAATCGGGGGACTAGCACAAGAGACCCAGTACTTC. Encoded protein: CATSDLLYPIGGLAQETQYF.

The chain links TRBV11-2 to TRBJ1-2; D is possibly TRBD1 (5 bases). The CDR3 covers 14 residues. Trimming shortened V by 2 bases and J by 4 bases, and 11 bases separated the two germline ends. Germline V CDR1 and CDR2: SGHAT, FQNNGV. In DNA form, the CDR3 reads TGTGCCAGCAGCTTAAACGTACAGGTCTATGGCTACACCTTC. This encodes CASSLNVQVYGYTF. Based on the CDR3 plus reference TRBV11-2 and TRBJ1-2, the full variable domain is EAGVAQSPRYKIIEKRQSVAFWCNPISGHATLYWYQQILGQGPKLLIQFQNNGVVDDSQLPKDRFSAERLKGVDSTLKIQPAKLEDSAVYLCASSLNVQVYGYTFGSGTRLTVV.

The chain employs TRBV28 and TRBJ1-6; 7 bases are a match to TRBD1. J was trimmed by 7 bases and V by 11 bases; bases with no gene match: 8. From germline, CDR1 is MDHEN and CDR2 SYDVKM. The CDR3 contains 13 residues. The chain's CDR3 is CAFRTGVNSPLHF. The CDR3 bases are TGTGCCTTTCGGACAGGAGTCAATTCACCCCTCCACTTT.

This clone was counted a single time. This chain joins TRBV7-2 and TRBJ1-2; D gene unclear. CDR1 SGHTA and CDR2 FQGNSA come from the germline V gene. Trimming shortened V by 5 bases and J by 3 bases, and 10 bases separated the two germline ends. The CDR3 is 13 residues long. CDR3 nucleotides: TGTGCCAGCAGCCCGTTGTATGACTATGGCTACACCTTC. Its translation is CASSPLYDYGYTF.

CDR3 sequence reads: CASSARTGERAYGYTF. As DNA, the CDR3 is TGTGCCAGCAGCGCCCGAACAGGGGAGAGGGCCTATGGCTACACCTTC. V gene TRBV9 combines with J gene TRBJ1-2; 7 nucleotides line up with TRBD1. The CDR3 is 16 residues long. The trim removed 3 bases at V and 4 bases at J, leaving 12 bases unmatched. Germline V gene lookup returns CDR1 SGDLS and CDR2 YYNGEE. Complete variable domain (other parts from reference TRBV9 and TRBJ1-2): DSGVTQTPKHLITATGQRVTLRCSPRSGDLSVYWYQQSLDQGLQFLIQYYNGEERAKGNILERFSAQQFPDLHSELNLSSLELGDSALYFCASSARTGERAYGYTFGSGTRLTVV.

This rearrangement joins TRBV9 to TRBJ1-1; the D is unclear. Looked up from germline, CDR1 is SGDLS and CDR2 is YYNGEE. This CDR3 has 14 residues. Trimming pared 4 bases from V and 2 bases from J, leaving 12 bases between. The CDR3 sequence is CASSPRNSNTEAFF. The DNA for the CDR3 is TGTGCCAGCAGCCCCCGTAACAGCAACACTGAAGCTTTCTTT.

The chain carries TRBV6-5 and TRBJ2-6; D unresolved. Germline V gene lookup returns CDR1 MNHEY and CDR2 SVGAGI. The CDR3 runs to 15 residues. V was trimmed by 4 bases and J by 2 bases, leaving 9 bases between them. In DNA form, the CDR3 reads TGTGCCAGCAGTTCCCAGGAAGCTGGGGCCAACGTCCTGACTTTC. Protein sequence: CASSSQEAGANVLTF.

The rearrangement uses TRBV5-1 and TRBJ2-7; TRBD1 might be the D (5 bases). The ends were cut back, 4 bases at V and 3 bases at J, with 14 bases in the middle. The CDR3 totals 14 residues. The germline gives CDR1 SGHRS, CDR2 YFSETQ. The CDR3 sequence is CASSPTAQGYEQYF. The CDR3 DNA reads as TGCGCCAGCAGCCCCACCGCCCAGGGCTACGAGCAGTACTTC. The complete variable domain, with remaining parts taken from reference TRBV5-1 and TRBJ2-7, reads KAGVTQTPRYLIKTRGQQVTLSCSPISGHRSVSWYQQTPGQGLQFLFEYFSETQRNKGNFPGRFSGRQFSNSRSEMNVSTLELGDSALYLCASSPTAQGYEQYFGPGTRLTVT.

The chain uses TRBV4-1 and TRBJ2-7; 7 positions match TRBD1. CDR1 and CDR2 (germline): MGHRA, YSYEKL. The ends lost 4 bases at V and 0 bases at J; junction bases unmatched: 12. The CDR3 totals 17 residues. The CDR3 loop reads CASSRETDRTVSYEQYF. The CDR3 DNA is TGCGCCAGCAGCCGAGAGACGGACAGGACCGTCTCCTACGAGCAGTACTTC.